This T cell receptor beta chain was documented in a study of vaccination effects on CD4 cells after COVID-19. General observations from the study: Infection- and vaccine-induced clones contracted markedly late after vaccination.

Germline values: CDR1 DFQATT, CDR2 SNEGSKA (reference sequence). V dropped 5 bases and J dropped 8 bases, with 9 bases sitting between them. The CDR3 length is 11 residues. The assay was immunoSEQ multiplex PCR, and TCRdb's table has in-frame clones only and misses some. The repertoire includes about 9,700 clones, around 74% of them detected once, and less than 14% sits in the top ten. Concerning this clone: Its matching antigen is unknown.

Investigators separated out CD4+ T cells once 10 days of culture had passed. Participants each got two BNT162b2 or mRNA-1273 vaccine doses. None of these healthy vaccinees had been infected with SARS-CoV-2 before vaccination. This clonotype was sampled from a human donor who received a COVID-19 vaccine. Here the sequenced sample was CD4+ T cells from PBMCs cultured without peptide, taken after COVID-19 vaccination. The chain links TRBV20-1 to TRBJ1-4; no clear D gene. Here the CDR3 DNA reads TGCAGTGCTCCAAGGAGGGAAAAACTGTTTTTT. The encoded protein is CSAPRREKLFF.